These T cell receptor beta chains were read from a single sample in a study of blood T cells in healthy people across ages. A single record per CDR3 protein comes from TCRdb applying MiXCR to the 5' RACE reads. The repertoire has 700,000 to 900,000 distinct CDR3 sequences, about 48% of them found once; the top ten carry about 42%. The sample was blood. The receptor set was obtained from an elderly man in good health. Each CDR3 is given without its conserved first and last residue. Each record gives: V gene, CDR3 protein.

>TRBV11-2
ASSLTGGALYNEQF
>TRBV29-1
SVPIAGGGNEQY
>TRBV24-1
ATSDFNNEQY
>TRBV18
ASSPRGRTALGETQY
>TRBV29-1
SHGATRGQGATDTQY
>TRBV11-1
ASSFLAGVFYEQY
>TRBV9
ASSVMTVQDTQY
>TRBV7-9
ASSLVPHSRRSWNYGYT
>TRBV27
ASKTSGRIEHRDAY
>TRBV5-1
ASSLSWTSGRSNEQF
>TRBV4-2
ASSQDGQPDYGYT
>TRBV2
ASSDPGVHGYT
>TRBV2
ASSERDRDWRYAY
>TRBV7-3
ASSPLTSRDTQY
>TRBV28
ASRIGQNYNEQF
>TRBV20-1
SARDYSTGDWEETQY
>TRBV10-3
AISEQPSYEQY
>TRBV3-1
ASSEAGANTEAF
>TRBV27
ASSLKYGEQY
>TRBV6-5
ASSPGLLGEQF
>TRBV20-1
SASRPTEAF
>TRBV5-1
ASSLRVNEQF
>TRBV25-1
ASRAAQGGKAF